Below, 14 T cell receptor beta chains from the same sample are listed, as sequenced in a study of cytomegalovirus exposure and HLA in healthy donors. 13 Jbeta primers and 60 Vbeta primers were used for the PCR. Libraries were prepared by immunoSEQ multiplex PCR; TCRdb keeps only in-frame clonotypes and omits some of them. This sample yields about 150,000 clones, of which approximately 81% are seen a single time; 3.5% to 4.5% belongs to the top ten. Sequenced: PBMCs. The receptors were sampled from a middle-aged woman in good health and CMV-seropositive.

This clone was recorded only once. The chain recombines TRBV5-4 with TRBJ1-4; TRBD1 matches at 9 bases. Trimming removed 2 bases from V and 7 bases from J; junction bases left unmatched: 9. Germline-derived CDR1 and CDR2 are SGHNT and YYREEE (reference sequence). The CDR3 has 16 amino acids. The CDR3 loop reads CASSFKQGALGEKLFF. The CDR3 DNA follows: TGTGCCAGCAGCTTCAAACAGGGGGCGTTAGGTGAAAAACTGTTTTTT.

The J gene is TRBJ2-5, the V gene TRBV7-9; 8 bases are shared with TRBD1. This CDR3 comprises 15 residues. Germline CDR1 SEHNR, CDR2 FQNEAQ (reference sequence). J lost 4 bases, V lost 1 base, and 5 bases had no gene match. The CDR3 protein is CASSLVHRGRETQYF. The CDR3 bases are TGTGCCAGCAGCTTAGTTCACAGGGGGAGAGAGACCCAGTACTTC.

This CDR3 reads CASSLVGSQSSYNEQFF. CDR3 in DNA: TGCGCCAGCAGCTTGGTAGGGAGCCAGAGCTCCTACAATGAGCAGTTCTTC. The V and J genes are TRBV5-1 and TRBJ2-1, with a tentative D call TRBD2 (5 bases). V lost 0 bases and J lost 0, with 13 bases in between. The length of the CDR3 is 17 residues. Germline V gives CDR1 SGHRS, CDR2 YFSETQ.

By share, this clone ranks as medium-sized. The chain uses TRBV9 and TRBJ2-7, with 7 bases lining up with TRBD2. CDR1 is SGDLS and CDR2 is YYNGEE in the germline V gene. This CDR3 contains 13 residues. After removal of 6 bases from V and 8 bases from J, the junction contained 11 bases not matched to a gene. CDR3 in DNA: TGTGCCAGCATGCAGATGGGAGGGGAAAAGCAGTACTTC. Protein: CASMQMGGEKQYF.

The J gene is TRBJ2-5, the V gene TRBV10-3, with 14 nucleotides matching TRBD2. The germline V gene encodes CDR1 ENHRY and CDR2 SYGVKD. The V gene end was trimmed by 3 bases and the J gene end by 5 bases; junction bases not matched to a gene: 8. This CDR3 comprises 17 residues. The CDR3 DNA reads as TGTGCCATCAGTGACTCCGGACTAGCGGGGGGTGTGGAGACCCAGTACTTC. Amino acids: CAISDSGLAGGVETQYF.

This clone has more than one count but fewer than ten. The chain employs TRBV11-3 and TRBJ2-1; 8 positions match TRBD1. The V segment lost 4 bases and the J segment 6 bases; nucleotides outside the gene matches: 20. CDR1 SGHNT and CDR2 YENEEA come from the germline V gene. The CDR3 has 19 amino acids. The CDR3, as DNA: TGTGCCAGCAGCTCCGGGTACCTACCAGGGGGCGGTGATCCCAATGAGCAGTTCTTC. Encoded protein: CASSSGYLPGGGDPNEQFF.

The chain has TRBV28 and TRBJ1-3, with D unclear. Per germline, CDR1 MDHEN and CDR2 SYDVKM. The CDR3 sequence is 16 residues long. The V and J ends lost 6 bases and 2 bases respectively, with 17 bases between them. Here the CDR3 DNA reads TGTGCCAGCAGCCCCCCTATGTCCCATCCTGGAAACACCATATATTTT. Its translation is CASSPPMSHPGNTIYF.

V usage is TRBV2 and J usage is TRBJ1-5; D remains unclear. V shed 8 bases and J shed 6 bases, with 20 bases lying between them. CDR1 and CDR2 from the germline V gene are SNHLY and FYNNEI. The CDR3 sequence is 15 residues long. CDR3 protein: CASEPGLPAGQPQHF. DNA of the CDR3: TGTGCCAGCGAGCCGGGTCTCCCCGCGGGTCAGCCCCAGCATTTT.

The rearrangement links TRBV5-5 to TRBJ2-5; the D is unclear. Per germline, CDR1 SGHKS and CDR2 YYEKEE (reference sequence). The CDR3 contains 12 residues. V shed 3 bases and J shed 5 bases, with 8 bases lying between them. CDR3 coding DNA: TGTGCCAGCAGCTCAAGCACCGAGACCCAGTACTTC. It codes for CASSSSTETQYF.

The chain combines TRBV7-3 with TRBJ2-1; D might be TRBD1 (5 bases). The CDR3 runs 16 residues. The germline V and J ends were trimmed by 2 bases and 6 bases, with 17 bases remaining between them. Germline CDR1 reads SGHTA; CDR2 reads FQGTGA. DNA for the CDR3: TGTGCCAGCAGCTTATATGTCAGGGAAGTCCGCAATGAGCAGTTCTTC. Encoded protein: CASSLYVREVRNEQFF.

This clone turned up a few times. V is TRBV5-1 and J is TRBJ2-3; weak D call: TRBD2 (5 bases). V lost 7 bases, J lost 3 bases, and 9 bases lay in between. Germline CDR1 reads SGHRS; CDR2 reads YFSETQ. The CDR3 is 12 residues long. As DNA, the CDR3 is TGCGCCAGCGGAGGTTTGACAGATACGCAGTATTTT. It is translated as CASGGLTDTQYF.

The CDR3 sequence is CASSYPDRVSANQPQHF. CDR3 coding DNA: TGTGCCAGCAGTTACCCGGACAGGGTAAGCGCCAATCAGCCCCAGCATTTT. The genes are TRBV27 and TRBJ1-5; 8 bases are shared with TRBD1. CDR3 length equals 17 residues. V was clipped by 4 bases and J by 3 bases; unmatched bases: 11. Germline CDR1 is MNHEY and CDR2 is SMNVEV (reference sequence).

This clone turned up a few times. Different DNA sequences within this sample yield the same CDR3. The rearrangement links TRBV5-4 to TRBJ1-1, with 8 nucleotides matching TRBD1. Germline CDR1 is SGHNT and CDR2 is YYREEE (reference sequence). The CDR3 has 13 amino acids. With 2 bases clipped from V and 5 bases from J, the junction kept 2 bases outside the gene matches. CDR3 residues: CASSLDRGTEAFF. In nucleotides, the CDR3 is TGTGCCAGCAGCTTAGACAGGGGAACTGAAGCTTTCTTT. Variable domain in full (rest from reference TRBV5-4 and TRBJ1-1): ETGVTQSPTHLIKTRGQQVTLRCSSQSGHNTVSWYQQALGQGPQFIFQYYREEENGRGNFPPRFSGLQFPNYSSELNVNALELDDSALYLCASSLDRGTEAFFGQGTRLTVV.

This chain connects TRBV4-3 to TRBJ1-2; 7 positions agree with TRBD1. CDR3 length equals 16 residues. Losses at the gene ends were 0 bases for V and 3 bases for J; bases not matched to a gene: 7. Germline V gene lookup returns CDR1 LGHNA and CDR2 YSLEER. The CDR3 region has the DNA TGCGCCAGCAGCCAAGATACAGGGGTGGCCTACTATGGCTACACCTTC. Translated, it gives CASSQDTGVAYYGYTF.